The 24 T cell receptor beta chains listed next were all sequenced from one sample in a study of patients and donors after allogeneic stem cell transplantation. Each CDR3 protein gets one entry after TCRdb re-called the RT-PCR reads with MiXCR. Among about 100,000 distinct CDR3 sequences listed, 35% were seen once. The specimen sequenced was blood, either unsorted or a sorted T cell fraction (not recorded which). These TCRs come from a human donor who was either an allogeneic HSCT recipient or a stem cell or donor lymphocyte infusion donor (not recorded which). It is not recorded whose cells these are; they may come from a transplant donor.

The V call is TRBV15, the J call TRBJ2-5; D is ambiguous. Germline loops: CDR1 LNHNV, CDR2 YYDKDF (reference sequence). Trimming removed 0 bases from V and 4 bases from J, with 15 bases in between. The CDR3 is 16 residues long. For the CDR3, the DNA is TGTGCCACCAGCAGAGATTTTCCGCGCCCTCCAGAGACCCAGTACTTC. Translating gives CATSRDFPRPPETQYF.

The chain recombines TRBV20-1 with TRBJ1-5; the D is unclear. CDR3 length: 13 amino acids. Germline loops: CDR1 DFQATT, CDR2 SNEGSKA (reference sequence). V was trimmed by 1 base and J by 9 bases, leaving 13 bases between them. The CDR3 spells CSARVTERRPQHF. CDR3 sequence (DNA): TGCAGTGCTAGAGTCACGGAACGCCGGCCCCAGCATTTT.

This clonotype was recorded a few times. The V gene is TRBV7-9, the J gene TRBJ1-1, with D tentatively TRBD1 (6 bases). This CDR3 contains 15 residues. The germline CDR1 and CDR2 sequences are SEHNR and FQNEAQ (reference sequence). The ends were cut back, 1 base at V and 0 bases at J, with 9 bases in the middle. The CDR3 spells CASSLGGLMNTEAFF. The DNA of the CDR3 is TGTGCCAGCAGCTTAGGGGGGCTCATGAACACTGAAGCTTTCTTT.

V is TRBV5-1 and J is TRBJ1-4, with D possibly TRBD1 on 6 matching bases. The CDR3 covers 15 residues. Trimming shortened V by 7 bases and J by 0 bases, and 13 bases separated the two germline ends. CDR1 is SGHRS, CDR2 YFSETQ, per germline. DNA for the CDR3: TGCGCCAGCGGATCCAGGGGTTCAACTAATGAAAAACTGTTTTTT. Translated, it gives CASGSRGSTNEKLFF.

This chain links TRBV10-3 with TRBJ2-7; D uncertain. Trimming pared 3 bases from V and 6 bases from J, leaving 15 bases between. The CDR3 consists of 14 residues. The germline CDR1 and CDR2 sequences are ENHRY and SYGVKD. This chain's CDR3 is CAISDGPRVGEQYF. DNA for the CDR3: TGTGCCATCAGTGACGGACCCCGAGTGGGCGAGCAGTACTTC.

The chain links TRBV7-2 to TRBJ1-5, with D hard to call. The CDR3 consists of 15 residues. Germline values: CDR1 SGHTA, CDR2 FQGNSA. Deletions cut 5 bases from V and 4 bases from J, with 15 bases between. The CDR3 loop reads CASSLRPGSNQPQHF. The DNA for the CDR3 is TGTGCCAGCAGCCTCAGACCAGGTTCTAATCAGCCCCAGCATTTT. The full variable domain, in which reference TRBV7-2 and TRBJ1-5 provide the parts outside the CDR3, is GAGVSQSPSNKVTEKGKDVELRCDPISGHTALYWYRQSLGQGLEFLIYFQGNSAPDKSGLPSDRFSAERTGGSVSTLTIQRTQQEDSAVYLCASSLRPGSNQPQHFGDGTRLSIL.

Here the CDR3 reads CASSQDPTGREVSTYEQYF. The CDR3 DNA sequence: TGTGCCAGCAGCCAAGACCCGACAGGCCGGGAGGTTTCCACCTACGAGCAGTACTTC. The chain couples TRBV3-1 to TRBJ2-7; possible D gene TRBD2, 7 bases. Looked up from germline, CDR1 is LGHDT and CDR2 is YNNKEL (reference sequence). CDR3 length: 19 amino acids. V was shortened by 0 bases and J by 2 bases, with 23 bases between the two germline ends.

The genes are TRBV14 and TRBJ2-3; D uncertain. The CDR3 spans 12 residues. Per the germline V gene, CDR1 is SGHDN and CDR2 is FVKESK. V dropped 6 bases and J dropped 0 bases, with 4 bases sitting between them. In DNA, the CDR3 is TGTGCCAGCAGACTAAGCACAGATACGCAGTATTTT. It encodes CASRLSTDTQYF.

This clonotype was observed a handful of times. J is TRBJ1-2 and V is TRBV30, with 8 bases lining up with TRBD1. J was trimmed by 3 bases and V by 5 bases; bases with no gene match: 8. Germline lookup yields CDR1 GTSNPN and CDR2 SVGIG (reference sequence). The CDR3 has 14 amino acids. The CDR3 nucleotides are TGTGCCTGGCCACCGGGACAGGAGGACTATGGCTACACCTTC. This translates into CAWPPGQEDYGYTF.

The rearrangement uses TRBV19 and TRBJ2-1, with TRBD2 matching over 10 bases. V shed 3 bases, J shed 3 bases, and the junction held 2 bases outside the gene matches. Germline V gene data show CDR1 as LNHDA and CDR2 as SQIVND (reference sequence). This CDR3 is built from 15 residues. CDR3 DNA: TGTGCCAGTAGTATGTCTAGCGGGAGCTACAATGAGCAGTTCTTC. Amino acids: CASSMSSGSYNEQFF.

This clonotype came up once. The V and J genes are TRBV3-1 and TRBJ2-1; TRBD2 matches at 8 bases. CDR1 and CDR2 (germline): LGHDT, YNNKEL (reference sequence). The V gene end was trimmed by 3 bases and the J gene end by 6 bases; junction bases not matched to a gene: 10. The CDR3 has 16 amino acids. The chain's CDR3 is CASSHLPGLEGNEQFF. CDR3 DNA: TGTGCCAGCAGCCACTTACCGGGACTAGAGGGCAATGAGCAGTTCTTC.

This chain connects TRBV25-1 to TRBJ2-2; D not certain. Between the trimmed V and J ends, which lost 4 bases and 12 bases, there was a span of 15 bases. This CDR3 has 13 amino acids. Germline-derived CDR1 and CDR2 are MGHDK and SYGVNS. The CDR3 loop reads CASSASGVAKLFF. The DNA for the CDR3 is TGTGCCAGCAGTGCCTCTGGAGTGGCGAAGCTGTTTTTT. Looking up the rest from reference TRBV25-1 and TRBJ2-2 gives the full variable domain: EADIYQTPRYLVIGTGKKITLECSQTMGHDKMYWYQQDPGMELHLIHYSYGVNSTEKGDLSSESTVSRIRTEHFPLTLESARPSHTSQYLCASSASGVAKLFFGEGSRLTVL.

This sequence joins TRBV15 and TRBJ1-6; 9 bases are shared with TRBD1. V gave up 3 bases and J gave up 9 bases; unmatched junction bases: 6. Per germline, CDR1 LNHNV and CDR2 YYDKDF (reference sequence). CDR3 size: 15 residues. The CDR3 region is CATSRDRGLSSPLHF. The DNA of the CDR3 is TGTGCCACCAGCAGGGACAGGGGATTAAGTTCACCCCTCCACTTT. Combining the CDR3 with reference TRBV15 and TRBJ1-6 gives the whole variable domain DAMVIQNPRYQVTQFGKPVTLSCSQTLNHNVMYWYQQKSSQAPKLLFHYYDKDFNNEADTPDNFQSRRPNTSFCFLDIRSPGLGDTAMYLCATSRDRGLSSPLHFGNGTRLTVT.

The CDR3 is CASGVGNTIYF. The CDR3 DNA is TGTGCCAGCGGGGTGGGAAACACCATATATTTT. The chain joins TRBV12-3 or TRBV12-4 to TRBJ1-3; D is undetermined. Trimming cost V 8 bases and J 4 bases, with 6 bases left between them. The CDR3 totals 11 residues.

The chain carries TRBV7-2 and TRBJ2-1; the match to TRBD2 covers 8 bases. The CDR3 runs 15 residues. Germline-derived CDR1 and CDR2 are SGHTA and FQGNSA. V was clipped by 5 bases and J by 2 bases; unmatched bases: 5. CDR3 sequence (DNA): TGTGCCAGCAGCGGTAGCGGGATCGCCTACAATGAGCAGTTCTTC. This gives the protein CASSGSGIAYNEQFF.

This clonotype was seen more than once but under ten times. This rearrangement joins TRBV5-1 to TRBJ1-4; D is uncertain. CDR1 is SGHRS and CDR2 is YFSETQ in the germline V gene. This CDR3 region has 13 residues. Trimming stripped 1 base from V and 7 bases from J, with 8 bases between. Written as DNA, the CDR3 is TGCGCCAGCAGCTTGTCTCCGGGTGAAAAACTGTTTTTT. Its translation: CASSLSPGEKLFF.

The chain is built from TRBV28 and TRBJ2-7, with a possible D match to TRBD1 (5 bases). The V end was cut by 6 bases, the J end by 0 bases, with 15 bases between. Germline assignment: CDR1 MDHEN and CDR2 SYDVKM. CDR3 length equals 15 residues. The CDR3, as DNA: TGTGCCAGCAGCCCCGTGGGGCAGCTCTCCTACGAGCAGTACTTC. Amino acids: CASSPVGQLSYEQYF.

The chain employs TRBV20-1 and TRBJ2-3, with D unclear. Trimming shortened V by 5 bases and J by 6 bases, and 9 bases separated the two germline ends. Germline V gene sequence: CDR1 DFQATT, CDR2 SNEGSKA (reference sequence). This CDR3 is 11 amino acids long. This chain's CDR3 is CSALRLDTQYF. CDR3 DNA: TGCAGTGCTCTCCGATTGGATACGCAGTATTTT.

V usage is TRBV2 and J usage is TRBJ2-1; D uncertain. The CDR3 runs 10 residues. Germline CDR1 reads SNHLY; CDR2 reads FYNNEI. V was shortened by 3 bases and J by 7 bases, with 1 base between the two germline ends. The CDR3 region has the DNA TGTGCCAGCAGTGAGAATGAGCAGTTCTTC. Protein sequence: CASSENEQFF.

The genes are TRBV7-2 and TRBJ2-1, with 13 bases matching TRBD2. The length of the CDR3 is 17 residues. Trimming cost V 4 bases and J 8 bases; bases outside gene matches: 11. Looked up from germline, CDR1 is SGHTA and CDR2 is FQGNSA. CDR3 amino acids: CASSSSRTSGRLYEQFF. DNA for the CDR3: TGTGCCAGCAGCTCTTCAAGGACTAGCGGGAGATTGTATGAGCAGTTCTTC.

This clonotype has only a few counts. V and J are TRBV12-3 or TRBV12-4 and TRBJ2-3; D gene uncertain. V lost 3 bases and J 0 bases, leaving 7 bases between the germline ends. The CDR3 is 14 residues long. The CDR3 region has the DNA TGTGCCAGCAGTTTCAGTCAGAGCACAGATACGCAGTATTTT. Translated, it gives CASSFSQSTDTQYF.

The V gene is TRBV11-2, the J gene TRBJ1-1; D uncertain. Germline V lookup: CDR1 SGHAT, CDR2 FQNNGV. The V and J ends lost 5 bases and 4 bases respectively, with 17 bases between them. This CDR3 contains 15 residues. The CDR3 loop reads CASSLSSRGGTEAFF. CDR3 sequence (DNA): TGTGCCAGCAGCCTCTCGAGCCGGGGAGGCACTGAAGCTTTCTTT.

This clonotype came up a few times. The chain couples TRBV7-6 to TRBJ1-5; perhaps TRBD1 as D (6 bases). V gave up 3 bases and J gave up 6 bases, with 9 bases separating them. Germline CDR1 and CDR2: SGHVS and FNYEAQ. This CDR3 has 13 amino acids. The CDR3 sequence is CASSLARGQPQHF. CDR3 bases: TGTGCCAGCAGCTTGGCCAGGGGTCAGCCCCAGCATTTT. Looking up the rest from reference TRBV7-6 and TRBJ1-5 gives the full variable domain: GAGVSQSPRYKVTKRGQDVALRCDPISGHVSLYWYRQALGQGPEFLTYFNYEAQQDKSGLPNDRFSAERPEGSISTLTIQRTEQRDSAMYRCASSLARGQPQHFGDGTRLSIL.

This sequence joins TRBV4-3 and TRBJ1-6; D perhaps matches TRBD1 (6 bases). The germline V gene encodes CDR1 LGHNA and CDR2 YSLEER. Trimming cost V 0 bases and J 10 bases, with 19 bases left between them. The length of the CDR3 is 17 residues. CDR3: CASSQDRHGVRGSPLHF. Written as DNA, the CDR3 is TGCGCCAGCAGCCAAGATCGGCATGGTGTAAGGGGGTCACCCCTCCACTTT.